The rows below give T cell receptor beta chains drawn from one sample of a study of cytomegalovirus exposure and HLA in healthy donors. TCRdb's table, derived via immunoSEQ multiplex PCR, lists solely in-frame clones and lacks some. The profile covers under 150,000 clones, with about 76% appearing a single time and around 3.1% taken by the ten largest. Sequences were obtained from PBMCs. All receptors derive from a female donor in good health and CMV-seronegative. The CDR3 runs from the conserved cysteine through the conserved F or W. D genes are given only for firm matches. A clone size is listed for some rows: how often the clone was seen (once, few, many), or a class if it is expanded.

NA | TRBJ2-7 | TRBD1 | TRBV5-1 | CASSLDGQAYEQYF | TGCGCCAGCAGCTTGGATGGACAGGCCTACGAGCAGTACTTC
NA | TRBJ2-7 | TRBD2 | TRBV29-1 | CSVQRLAGDEQYF | TGCAGCGTTCAGAGACTAGCGGGCGACGAGCAGTACTTC
NA | TRBJ1-6 | NA | TRBV10-3 | CASKVGGDRSSPLHF | TGTGCCTCGAAGGTAGGGGGGGACCGGTCTTCACCCCTCCACTTT
NA | TRBJ2-5 | TRBD2 | TRBV18 | CASSLLPAGGETQYF | TGTGCCAGCTCCCTTCTCCCGGCCGGGGGGGAGACCCAGTACTTC
NA | TRBJ1-2 | TRBD1 | TRBV6-6 | CASKKGQSYGYTF | TGTGCCAGCAAGAAGGGACAGAGCTATGGCTACACCTTC
few | TRBJ1-6 | TRBD1 | TRBV7-9 | CASLRDRPLDSPLHF | TGTGCCAGCCTTCGGGACAGGCCCTTGGATTCACCCCTCCACTTT
NA | TRBJ2-2 | NA | TRBV5-4 | CASSLDRTGELFF | TGTGCCAGCAGCTTGGACCGGACCGGGGAGCTGTTTTTT
NA | TRBJ2-3 | TRBD1 | TRBV6-5 | CASRGQGADTQYF | TGTGCCAGCAGGGGACAGGGAGCAGATACGCAGTATTTT
once | TRBJ1-3 | TRBD1 | TRBV12-5 | CASGTGTAGNTIYF | TGTGCTAGTGGAACCGGGACAGCTGGAAACACCATATATTTT
NA | TRBJ1-5 | TRBD1 | TRBV19 | CASSDGQAQYSNQPQHF | TGTGCCAGTAGCGACGGACAGGCCCAATATAGCAATCAGCCCCAGCATTTT
NA | TRBJ2-6 | NA | TRBV6-4 | CASSDSDSSGANVLTF | TGTGCCAGCAGTGACTCGGACAGCTCTGGGGCCAACGTCCTGACTTTC
once | TRBJ1-6 | NA | TRBV27 | CASSFPGNNSPLHF | TGTGCCAGCAGTTTTCCAGGCAATAATTCACCCCTCCACTTT
once | TRBJ2-1 | TRBD2 | TRBV5-1 | CASSLSLAGRNEQFF | TGCGCCAGCAGCTTGAGTCTAGCGGGGCGTAATGAGCAGTTCTTC
NA | TRBJ1-1 | NA | TRBV5-6 | CASSPPRVKYRRAFF | TGTGCCAGCAGCCCACCCAGGGTTAAATATAGAAGAGCTTTCTTT
NA | TRBJ1-1 | NA | TRBV19 | CASRARAEREAFF | TGTGCCAGTAGAGCCAGGGCTGAGAGAGAAGCTTTCTTT
NA | TRBJ1-1 | TRBD1 | TRBV11-3 | CASSYFQGVTEAFF | TGTGCCAGCAGCTATTTCCAGGGGGTCACTGAAGCTTTCTTT